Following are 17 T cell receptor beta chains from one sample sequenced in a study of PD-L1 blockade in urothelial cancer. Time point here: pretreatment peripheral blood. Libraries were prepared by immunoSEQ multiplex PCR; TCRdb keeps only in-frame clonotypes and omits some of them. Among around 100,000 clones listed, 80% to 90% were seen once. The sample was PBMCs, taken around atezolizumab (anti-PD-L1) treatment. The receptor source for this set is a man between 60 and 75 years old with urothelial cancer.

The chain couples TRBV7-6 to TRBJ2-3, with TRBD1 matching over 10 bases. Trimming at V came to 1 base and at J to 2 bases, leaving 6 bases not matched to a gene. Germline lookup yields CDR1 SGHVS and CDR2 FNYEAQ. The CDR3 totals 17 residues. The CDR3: CASSLGGQGGHTDTQYF. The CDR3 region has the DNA TGTGCCAGCAGCTTAGGCGGACAGGGGGGTCACACAGATACGCAGTATTTT.

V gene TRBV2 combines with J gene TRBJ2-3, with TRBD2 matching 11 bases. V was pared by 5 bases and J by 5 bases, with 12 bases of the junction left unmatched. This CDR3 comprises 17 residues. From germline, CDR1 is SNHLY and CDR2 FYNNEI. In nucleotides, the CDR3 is TGTGCCAGCAGTTTTACTAGCGGGGGCCCAGGGGGAGATACGCAGTATTTT. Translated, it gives CASSFTSGGPGGDTQYF. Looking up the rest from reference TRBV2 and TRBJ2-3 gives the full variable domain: EPEVTQTPSHQVTQMGQEVILRCVPISNHLYFYWYRQILGQKVEFLVSFYNNEISEKSEIFDDQFSVERPDGSNFTLKIRSTKLEDSAMYFCASSFTSGGPGGDTQYFGPGTRLTVL.

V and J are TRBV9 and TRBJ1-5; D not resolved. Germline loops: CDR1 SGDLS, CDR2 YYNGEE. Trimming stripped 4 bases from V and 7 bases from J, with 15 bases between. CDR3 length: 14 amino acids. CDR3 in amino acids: CASSQEGAGQPQHF. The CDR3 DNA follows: TGTGCCAGCAGCCAGGAGGGCGCCGGGCAGCCCCAGCATTTT.

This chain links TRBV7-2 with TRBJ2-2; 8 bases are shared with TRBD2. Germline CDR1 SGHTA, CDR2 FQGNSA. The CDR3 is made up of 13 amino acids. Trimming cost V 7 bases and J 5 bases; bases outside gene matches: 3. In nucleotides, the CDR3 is TGTGCCAGCAATCGGGGGGGGACCGGGGAGCTGTTTTTT. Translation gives CASNRGGTGELFF.

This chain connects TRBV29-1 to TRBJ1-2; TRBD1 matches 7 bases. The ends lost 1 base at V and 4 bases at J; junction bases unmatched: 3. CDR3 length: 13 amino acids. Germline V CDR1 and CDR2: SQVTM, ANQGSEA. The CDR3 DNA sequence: TGCAGCGTTGAAGGCAGGGGGACCTATGGCTACACCTTC. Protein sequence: CSVEGRGTYGYTF.

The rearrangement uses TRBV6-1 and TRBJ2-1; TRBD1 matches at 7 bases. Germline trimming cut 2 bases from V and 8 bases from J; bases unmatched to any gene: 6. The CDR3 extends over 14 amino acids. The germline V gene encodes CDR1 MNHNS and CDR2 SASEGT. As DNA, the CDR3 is TGTGCCAGCAGTGAAATAAACAGGGGATATGAGCAGTTCTTC. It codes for CASSEINRGYEQFF.

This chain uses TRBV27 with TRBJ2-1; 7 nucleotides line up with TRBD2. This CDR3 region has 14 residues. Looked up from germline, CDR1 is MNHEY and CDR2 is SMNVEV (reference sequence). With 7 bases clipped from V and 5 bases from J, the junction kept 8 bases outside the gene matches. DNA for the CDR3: TGTGCCAGCAAGGATAGCGGGTTAAACAATGAGCAGTTCTTC. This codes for CASKDSGLNNEQFF.

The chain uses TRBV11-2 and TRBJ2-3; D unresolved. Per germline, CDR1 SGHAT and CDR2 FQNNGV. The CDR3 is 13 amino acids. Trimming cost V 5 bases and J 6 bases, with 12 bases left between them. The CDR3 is CASSGQVLDTQYF. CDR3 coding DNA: TGTGCCAGCAGCGGGCAGGTTCTCGATACGCAGTATTTT.

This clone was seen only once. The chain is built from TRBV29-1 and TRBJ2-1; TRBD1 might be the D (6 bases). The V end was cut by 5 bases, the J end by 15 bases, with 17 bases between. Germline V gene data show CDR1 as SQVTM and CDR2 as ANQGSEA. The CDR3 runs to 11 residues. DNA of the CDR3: TGCAGCGTTCCCATGGGGCAGGGGAGGTTCTTC. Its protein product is CSVPMGQGRFF.

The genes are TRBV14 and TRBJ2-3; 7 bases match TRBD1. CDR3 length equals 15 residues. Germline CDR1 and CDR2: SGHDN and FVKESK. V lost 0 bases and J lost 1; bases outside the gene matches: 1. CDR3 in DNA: TGTGCCAGCAGCCAAGATGACAGGGGCACAGATACGCAGTATTTT. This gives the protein CASSQDDRGTDTQYF.

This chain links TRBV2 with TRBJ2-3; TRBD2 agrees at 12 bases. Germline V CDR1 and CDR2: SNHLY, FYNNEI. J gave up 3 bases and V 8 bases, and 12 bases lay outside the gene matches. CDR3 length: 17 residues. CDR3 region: CASLLAGGLGSTDTQYF. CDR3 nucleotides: TGTGCCAGCCTACTAGCGGGGGGACTGGGAAGTACAGATACGCAGTATTTT. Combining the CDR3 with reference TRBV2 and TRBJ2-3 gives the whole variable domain EPEVTQTPSHQVTQMGQEVILRCVPISNHLYFYWYRQILGQKVEFLVSFYNNEISEKSEIFDDQFSVERPDGSNFTLKIRSTKLEDSAMYFCASLLAGGLGSTDTQYFGPGTRLTVL.

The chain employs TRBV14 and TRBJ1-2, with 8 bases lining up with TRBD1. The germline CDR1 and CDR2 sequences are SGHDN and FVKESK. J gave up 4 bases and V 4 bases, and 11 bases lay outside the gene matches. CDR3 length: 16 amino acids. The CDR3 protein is CASSPWTGPNIYGYTF. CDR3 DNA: TGTGCCAGCAGCCCTTGGACAGGGCCGAATATCTATGGCTACACCTTC.

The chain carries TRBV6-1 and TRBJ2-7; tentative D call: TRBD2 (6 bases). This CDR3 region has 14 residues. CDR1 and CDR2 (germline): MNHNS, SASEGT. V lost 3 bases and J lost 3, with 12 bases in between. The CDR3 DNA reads TGTGCCAGCAGTGAGGGGGGAAGAGGCTACGAGCAGTACTTC. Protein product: CASSEGGRGYEQYF.

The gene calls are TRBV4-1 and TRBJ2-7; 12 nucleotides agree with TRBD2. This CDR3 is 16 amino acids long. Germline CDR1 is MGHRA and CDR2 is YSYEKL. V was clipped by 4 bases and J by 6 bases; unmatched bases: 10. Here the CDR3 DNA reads TGCGCCAGCAGCCTCCGGAAGACTAGCGGGAGTTTCGAGCAGTACTTC. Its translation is CASSLRKTSGSFEQYF.

The CDR3 reads CTSRTWCGSKLNEQFF. CDR3 DNA: TGCACCAGCAGGACCTGGTGCGGGAGTAAGTTAAATGAGCAGTTCTTC. The rearrangement joins TRBV1 to TRBJ2-1; TRBD2 is taken as the D call from the table, unchecked against the DNA. TRBV1 is described as a pseudogene. This CDR3 contains 16 residues.

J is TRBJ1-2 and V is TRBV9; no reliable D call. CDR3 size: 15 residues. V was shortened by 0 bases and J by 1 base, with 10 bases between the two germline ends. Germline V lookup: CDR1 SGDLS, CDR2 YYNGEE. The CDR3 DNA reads TGTGCCAGCAGCGTAGCGGGGTCGAATAACTATGGCTACACCTTC. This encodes CASSVAGSNNYGYTF.

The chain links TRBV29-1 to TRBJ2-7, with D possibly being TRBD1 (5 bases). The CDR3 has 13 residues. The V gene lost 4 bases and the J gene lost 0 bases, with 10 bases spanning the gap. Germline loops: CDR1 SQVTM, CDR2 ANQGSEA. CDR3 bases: TGCAGCGTTGCTCCCAGGGTCTCCTACGAGCAGTACTTC. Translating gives CSVAPRVSYEQYF.